Given below is one T cell receptor beta chain in context. Its specific antigen is unknown. No clone much larger than this one lies a single base away; base qualities are absent. The sample is drawn from a study of T cells and Merkel cell carcinoma outcomes (TCRdb year 2020). Concerning the study at large: The tumor T-cell repertoire, together with T-cell density, was examined as a predictor of clinical outcome in patients with Merkel cell carcinoma.

On the study overall, not on this receptor specifically: The combination of T-cell repertoire features and T-cell density was reported to predict clinical outcomes in patients with Merkel cell carcinoma.

The samples were obtained from people who had Merkel cell carcinoma. The CDR3 measures 14 amino acids from cysteine to phenylalanine. The sequence is cut down to CDR3 DNA, 42 bases in frame from base 1. As encoded in the germline V gene, CDR1 is SNHLY while CDR2 is FYNNEI. V is clipped by 7 bases and J by 2 bases, and the sequence between their germline boundaries is 13 bases long. Receptor libraries were prepared by the immunoSEQ multiplex PCR assay. This is the immuneACCESS table as TCRdb keeps it, with only in-frame sequences that have V and J called. A part of the clones is gone; compared with another copy, unresolved V genes explain less than half, and the rest is unexplained. In all, the sample holds some 15,000 clones, and 81% of those were seen once. Jointly, the top ten make up roughly 10% of the sample.

The sequenced sample consisted of tumor tissue from Merkel cell carcinoma. This TCR came from a human donor with Merkel cell carcinoma. The chain is assembled from TRBV2 and TRBJ2-3; the D gene identity is not certain. The base sequence is TGTGCCAGCACCGAGAGTAGTCCCACAGATACGCAGTATTTT. Protein translation: CASTESSPTDTQYF. With the rest looked up from the reference TRBV2 and TRBJ2-3 genes rather than sequenced, the full variable domain is EPEVTQTPSHQVTQMGQEVILRCVPISNHLYFYWYRQILGQKVEFLVSFYNNEISEKSEIFDDQFSVERPDGSNFTLKIRSTKLEDSAMYFCASTESSPTDTQYFGPGTRLTVL.